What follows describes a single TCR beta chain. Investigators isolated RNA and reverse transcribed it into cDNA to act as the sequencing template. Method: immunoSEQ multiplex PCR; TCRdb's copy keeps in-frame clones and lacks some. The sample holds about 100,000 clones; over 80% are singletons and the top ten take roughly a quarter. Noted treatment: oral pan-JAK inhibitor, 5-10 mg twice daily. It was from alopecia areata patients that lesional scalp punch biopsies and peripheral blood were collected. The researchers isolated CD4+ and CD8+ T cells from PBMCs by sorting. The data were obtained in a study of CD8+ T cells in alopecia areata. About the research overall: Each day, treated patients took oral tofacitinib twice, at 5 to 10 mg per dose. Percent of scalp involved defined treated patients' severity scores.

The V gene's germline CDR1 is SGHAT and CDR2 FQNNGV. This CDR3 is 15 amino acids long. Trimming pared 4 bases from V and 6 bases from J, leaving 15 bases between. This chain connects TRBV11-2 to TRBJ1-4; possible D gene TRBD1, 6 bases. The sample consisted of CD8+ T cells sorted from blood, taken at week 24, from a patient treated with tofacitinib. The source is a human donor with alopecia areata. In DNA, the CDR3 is TGTGCCAGCAGCTGGGGGACAAGGGGAGATGAAAAACTGTTTTTT. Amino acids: CASSWGTRGDEKLFF.